This TCR beta chain was recorded in a study of shared T cell receptors in the human thymus. CDR3 length equals 15 residues. Germline V gene data show CDR1 as SGHAT and CDR2 as FQNNGV. Trimming removed 0 bases from V and 4 bases from J, with 7 bases in between. This table comes from immunoSEQ multiplex PCR, and its TCRdb copy is limited to in-frame clones, with some not included. The table records about 710,000 clones, around 87% of them present only once. The same sample was also used in a study of human thymus T cells. From that study: The source of the thymus tissue was resections taken during corrective heart surgery.

Sequencing used thymocytes. The rearrangement uses TRBV11-2 and TRBJ1-6; no definite D call. The clonotype comes from a boy less than two years old with a congenital heart defect. The DNA for the CDR3 is TGTGCCAGCAGCTTAGAGCCTCGGTATAATTCACCCCTCCACTTT. It translates to CASSLEPRYNSPLHF.